This T cell receptor beta chain derives from a study of identical twins. The CDR3 sequence is 14 residues long. Germline V gene lookup returns CDR1 SGDLS and CDR2 YYNGEE. Trimming removed 5 bases from V and 0 bases from J, with 8 bases in between. Study observations and caveats: Sequences that were beta out-of-frame showed weaker excess twin sharing.

Using its own MiXCR run on the 5' RACE reads, TCRdb lists one record per CDR3 protein. The data hold a few hundred thousand distinct CDR3 sequences, with around 9.6% observed a single time. This clonotype was counted only a few times. Its cognate antigen is unknown. The sample was also reused in another study, on yellow fever vaccine responses in identical twins.

The sequence came from a woman aged 18-30 years in good health. V is TRBV9 and J is TRBJ2-2, with a tentative D call TRBD1 (5 bases). Sequenced material: PBMCs. The CDR3 nucleotides are TGTGCCAGCAGGGACAAAACGAACACCGGGGAGCTGTTTTTT. This gives the protein CASRDKTNTGELFF.